This is a list of T cell receptor beta chains from one sample in a study of cytomegalovirus exposure and HLA in healthy donors. Produced via immunoSEQ multiplex PCR; TCRdb's table is partial and in-frame only. The repertoire consists of over 40,000 clones, with around 90% occurring once and the leading ten covering approximately 8%. The specimen was PBMCs. The receptor set was obtained from a woman between 40 and 55 years old in good health and CMV-seropositive. The CDR3 runs from the conserved cysteine through the conserved F or W. A D gene is named only where the DNA matches it firmly. Not all rows give a size; the values are once, few, many and, for expanded clones, a class.

>TRBV18|.|TRBJ2-1|TRBD1|15
TGTGCCAGCTCACGCCGACAGGGTAAGGACAATGAGCAGTTCTTC
CASSRRQGKDNEQFF
>TRBV5-1|.|TRBJ1-5|TRBD1|16
TGCGCCAGCAGCCCTAGGACAGGGGGCATTAATCAGCCCCAGCATTTT
CASSPRTGGINQPQHF
>TRBV5-1|once|TRBJ2-2|.|15
TGCGCCAGCAGCTTGACCAGACAGAACACCGGGGAGCTGTTTTTT
CASSLTRQNTGELFF
>TRBV2|.|TRBJ1-6|.|17
TGTGCCAGCAGTGAAGCCGCGATCGGGGGGCGTTATTCACCCCTCCACTTT
CASSEAAIGGRYSPLHF
>TRBV7-9|.|TRBJ1-1|.|14
TGTGCCAGCAGCTTAGGGGCAGAGAACACTGAAGCTTTCTTT
CASSLGAENTEAFF
>TRBV1|.|TRBJ2-7|.|15
TGCACCAGCTATCCGGGAACGGGAGGACGCTACGAGCAGTACTTC
CTSYPGTGGRYEQYF
>TRBV5-1|.|TRBJ1-1|.|13
TGCGCCAGCAGCTTTGGGCCCAACACTGAAGCTTTCTTT
CASSFGPNTEAFF
>TRBV7-2|.|TRBJ2-1|TRBD1|13
TGTGCCAGCAGCTTAGCCAGCAGGGGGCGGCAGTTCTTC
CASSLASRGRQFF
>TRBV19|.|TRBJ1-1|TRBD1|15
TGTGCCAGTTACGGACAGGCAGCGTGGGACACTGAAGCTTTCTTT
CASYGQAAWDTEAFF
>TRBV13|.|TRBJ1-2|.|13
TGTGCCAGCAGCTCCACAGGGAACTATGGCTACACCTTC
CASSSTGNYGYTF